This TCR beta chain stems from a study of blood T cell repertoires in COVID-19. Clones were sequenced by immunoSEQ multiplex PCR, and TCRdb holds only the in-frame ones, with some missing. This table has tens of thousands of clones, 90% to 95% appearing once. Per the germline V gene, CDR1 is SGHVS and CDR2 is FNYEAQ. This CDR3 is built from 15 residues. Trimming removed 4 bases from V and 6 bases from J; junction bases left unmatched: 6. The source material was peripheral blood. The gene calls are TRBV7-6 and TRBJ1-6, with TRBD1 matching over 7 bases. The clonotype was recovered from a woman aged 80 or over with acute or convalescent COVID-19. CDR3 sequence: CASSSMTGRNSPLHF. CDR3 DNA sequence: TGTGCCAGCAGCTCCATGACAGGGCGTAATTCACCCCTCCACTTT.